This note documents a single T cell receptor (beta chain) sequence. The method was immunoSEQ multiplex PCR; TCRdb's version includes in-frame clones alone and lacks a portion of them. This repertoire shows about 330,000 clones, roughly nine tenths found once; its top ten account for 5% to 6.5%. This sample's treatment: 15 to 20 received Ad26.COV2.S at low or high dose, single or two shots; five or six received placebo; per-sample allocation not given. Sampling was performed 63 days after the first vaccine or placebo injection. In Boston, an adult donor aged 18-55 years took part. This entry comes from a study of Ad26.COV2.S vaccination and SARS-CoV-2 variants. Study-level background: Into the muscle, Ad26.COV2.S was dosed once or twice, 56 days apart.

V shed 3 bases and J 8 bases; nucleotides not matched to a gene: 3. The germline V gene has CDR1 LGHDT and CDR2 YNNKEL (reference sequence). The CDR3 extends over 13 amino acids. Sequenced here: peripheral blood, sampled in a trial of Ad26.COV2.S vaccine versus placebo. The gene calls are TRBV3-1 (or the pseudogene TRBV3-2) and TRBJ1-4, with TRBD1 identical over 7 bases. The source of this sequence is a person between 18 and 65 years old who received the Ad26.COV2.S COVID-19 vaccine or a placebo. The CDR3, as DNA: TGTGCCAGCAGCCAGTCGGACAGGGAAAAACTGTTTTTT. Residues: CASSQSDREKLFF.